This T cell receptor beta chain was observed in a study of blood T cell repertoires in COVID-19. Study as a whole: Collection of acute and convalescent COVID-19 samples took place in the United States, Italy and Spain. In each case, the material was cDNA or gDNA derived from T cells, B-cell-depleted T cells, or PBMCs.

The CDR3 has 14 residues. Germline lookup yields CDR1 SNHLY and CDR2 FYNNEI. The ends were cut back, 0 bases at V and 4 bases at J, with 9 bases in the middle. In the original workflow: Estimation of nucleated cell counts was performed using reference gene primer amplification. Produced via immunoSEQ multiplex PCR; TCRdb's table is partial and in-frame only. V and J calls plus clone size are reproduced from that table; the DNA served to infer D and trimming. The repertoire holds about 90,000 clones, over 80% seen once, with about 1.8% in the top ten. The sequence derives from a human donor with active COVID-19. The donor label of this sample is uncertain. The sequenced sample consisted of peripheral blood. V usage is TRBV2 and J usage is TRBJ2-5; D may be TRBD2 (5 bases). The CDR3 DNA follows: TGTGCCAGCAGTGAAGCGCTAGCCCTAGAGACCCAGTACTTC. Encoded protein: CASSEALALETQYF. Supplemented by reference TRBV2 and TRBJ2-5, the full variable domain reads EPEVTQTPSHQVTQMGQEVILRCVPISNHLYFYWYRQILGQKVEFLVSFYNNEISEKSEIFDDQFSVERPDGSNFTLKIRSTKLEDSAMYFCASSEALALETQYFGPGTRLLVL.